A single sample is the source of the 6 T cell receptor beta chains below, sequenced in a study of blood T cell repertoires in COVID-19. Sequenced by immunoSEQ multiplex PCR; TCRdb stores in-frame clones only, minus some. The sample shows about 190,000 clones, around 79% of them seen only once. Sequenced material: peripheral blood. These receptors all stem from a woman aged 45 to 65 with acute or convalescent COVID-19.

This sequence joins TRBV5-5 and TRBJ2-1; the D gene is possibly TRBD2 (5 bases). The V gene's germline CDR1 is SGHKS and CDR2 YYEKEE (reference sequence). The V end was cut by 1 base, the J end by 9 bases, with 14 bases between. The CDR3 runs 14 residues. The CDR3 protein is CASSLLAERSEQFF. The CDR3 DNA is TGTGCCAGCAGCTTGTTGGCGGAGCGGAGTGAGCAGTTCTTC.

The CDR3 bases are TGTGCCAGCAGCTTAGCGTCCGGGGCTGGAAACACCATATATTTT. Translated: CASSLASGAGNTIYF. This chain connects TRBV7-2 to TRBJ1-3; D unclear. This CDR3 is 15 amino acids long. Trimming stripped 0 bases from V and 2 bases from J, with 8 bases between. The germline V gene encodes CDR1 SGHTA and CDR2 FQGNSA.

This clone showed up just a few times. The rearrangement joins TRBV19 to TRBJ1-1, with TRBD1 as a possible D gene (6 bases). The CDR3 is 13 amino acids. Germline-derived CDR1 and CDR2 are LNHDA and SQIVND (reference sequence). Trimming cost V 7 bases and J 6 bases, with 15 bases left between them. The CDR3 reads CASKQGRGAEAFF. CDR3 nucleotides: TGTGCCAGTAAACAGGGAAGGGGAGCTGAAGCTTTCTTT.

The gene calls are TRBV18 and TRBJ1-5; D is perhaps TRBD1 (6 bases). This CDR3 has 15 amino acids. CDR1 is KGHSH, CDR2 LQKENI, per germline. Trimming left V 2 bases short and J 0 bases short, with 8 bases between. As DNA, the CDR3 is TGTGCCAGCTCACCAACAGGGACTAGCAATCAGCCCCAGCATTTT. Translating gives CASSPTGTSNQPQHF. The entire variable domain, with the rest obtained from reference TRBV18 and TRBJ1-5, is as follows: NAGVMQNPRHLVRRRGQEARLRCSPMKGHSHVYWYRQLPEEGLKFMVYLQKENIIDESGMPKERFSAEFPKEGPSILRIQQVVRGDSAAYFCASSPTGTSNQPQHFGDGTRLSIL.

This clone was seen only once. The CDR3 sequence is CASSLGIAVNQPQHF. The CDR3 region has the DNA TGTGCCAGCAGTTTAGGTATAGCGGTGAATCAGCCCCAGCATTTT. The gene calls are TRBV28 and TRBJ1-5; D remains ambiguous. Germline V CDR1 and CDR2: MDHEN, SYDVKM. Trimming pared 2 bases from V and 4 bases from J, leaving 12 bases between. The CDR3 is 15 residues long. Based on the CDR3 plus reference TRBV28 and TRBJ1-5, the full variable domain is DVKVTQSSRYLVKRTGEKVFLECVQDMDHENMFWYRQDPGLGLRLIYFSYDVKMKEKGDIPEGYSVSREKKERFSLILESASTNQTSMYLCASSLGIAVNQPQHFGDGTRLSIL.

The chain recombines TRBV18 with TRBJ1-4; 9 bases map to TRBD1. The CDR3 covers 15 residues. V dropped 5 bases and J dropped 6; count of bases not matched to a gene: 7. The germline gives CDR1 KGHSH, CDR2 LQKENI. The CDR3 DNA follows: TGTGCCAGCTCATACTCACAGGGGGCGTATGAAAAACTGTTTTTT. Translating it yields CASSYSQGAYEKLFF.